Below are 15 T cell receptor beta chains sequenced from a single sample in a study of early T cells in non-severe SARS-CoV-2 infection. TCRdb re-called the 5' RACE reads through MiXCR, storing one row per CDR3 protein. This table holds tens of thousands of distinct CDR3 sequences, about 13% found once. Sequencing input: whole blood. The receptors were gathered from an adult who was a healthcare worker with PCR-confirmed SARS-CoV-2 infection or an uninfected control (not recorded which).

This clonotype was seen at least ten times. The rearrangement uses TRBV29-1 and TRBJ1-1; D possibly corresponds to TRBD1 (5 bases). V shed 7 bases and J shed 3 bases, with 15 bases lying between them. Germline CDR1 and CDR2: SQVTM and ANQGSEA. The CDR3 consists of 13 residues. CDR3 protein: CSASRSRDTEAFF. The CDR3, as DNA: TGCAGCGCATCCCGGAGCAGGGACACTGAAGCTTTCTTT.

The CDR3 coding sequence is TGTGCCAGCAGCTCCGGGTTAGCCAAAAACATTCAGTACTTC. It translates to CASSSGLAKNIQYF. This rearrangement joins TRBV7-9 to TRBJ2-4; D ambiguous. Trimming cost V 4 bases and J 0 bases, with 7 bases left between them. Germline V lookup: CDR1 SEHNR, CDR2 FQNEAQ (reference sequence). The CDR3 spans 14 residues.

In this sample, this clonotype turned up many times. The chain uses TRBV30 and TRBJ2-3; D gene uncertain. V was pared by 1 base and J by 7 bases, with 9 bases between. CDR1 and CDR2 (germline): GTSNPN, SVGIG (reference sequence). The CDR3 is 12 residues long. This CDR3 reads CAWSATVNTQYF. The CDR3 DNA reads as TGTGCCTGGAGTGCCACCGTAAATACGCAGTATTTT.

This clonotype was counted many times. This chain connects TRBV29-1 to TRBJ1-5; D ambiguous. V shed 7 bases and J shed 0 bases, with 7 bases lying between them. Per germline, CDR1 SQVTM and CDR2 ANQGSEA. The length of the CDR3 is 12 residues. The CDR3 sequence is CSAGSSNQPQHF. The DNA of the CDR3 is TGCAGCGCCGGGAGTAGCAATCAGCCCCAGCATTTT.

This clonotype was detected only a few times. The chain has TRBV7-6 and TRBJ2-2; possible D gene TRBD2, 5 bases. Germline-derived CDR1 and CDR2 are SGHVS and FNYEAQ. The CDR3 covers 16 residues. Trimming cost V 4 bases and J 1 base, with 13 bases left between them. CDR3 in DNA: TGTGCCAGCAGCTCGCTAGCAGACCTGAACACCGGGGAGCTGTTTTTT. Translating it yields CASSSLADLNTGELFF. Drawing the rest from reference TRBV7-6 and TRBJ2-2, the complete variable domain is GAGVSQSPRYKVTKRGQDVALRCDPISGHVSLYWYRQALGQGPEFLTYFNYEAQQDKSGLPNDRFSAERPEGSISTLTIQRTEQRDSAMYRCASSSLADLNTGELFFGEGSRLTVL.

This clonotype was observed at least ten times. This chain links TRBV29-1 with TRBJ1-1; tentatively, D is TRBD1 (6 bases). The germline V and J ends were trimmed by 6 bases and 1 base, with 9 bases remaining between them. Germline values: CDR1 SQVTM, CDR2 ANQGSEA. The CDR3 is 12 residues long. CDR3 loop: CSVGGQNTEAFF. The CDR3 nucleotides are TGCAGCGTGGGGGGACAGAACACTGAAGCTTTCTTT.

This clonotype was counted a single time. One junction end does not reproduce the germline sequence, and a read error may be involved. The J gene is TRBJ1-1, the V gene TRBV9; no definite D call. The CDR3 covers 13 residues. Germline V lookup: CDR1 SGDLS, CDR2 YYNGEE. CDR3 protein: CASSVGMNTEASF. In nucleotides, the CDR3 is TGTGCCAGCAGCGTAGGGATGAACACTGAAGCTTCCTTT.

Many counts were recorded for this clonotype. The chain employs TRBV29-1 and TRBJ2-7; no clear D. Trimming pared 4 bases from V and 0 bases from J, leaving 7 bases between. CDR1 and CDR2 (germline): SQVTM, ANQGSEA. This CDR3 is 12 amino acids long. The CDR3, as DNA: TGCAGCGTTGGGCAGTTCTCCTACGAGCAGTACTTC. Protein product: CSVGQFSYEQYF.

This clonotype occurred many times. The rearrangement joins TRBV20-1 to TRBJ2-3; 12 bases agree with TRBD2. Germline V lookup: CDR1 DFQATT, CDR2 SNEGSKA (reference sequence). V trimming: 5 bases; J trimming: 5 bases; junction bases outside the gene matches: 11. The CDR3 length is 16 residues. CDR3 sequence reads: CSAHAMGLAGLDTQYF. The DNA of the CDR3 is TGCAGTGCTCATGCCATGGGACTAGCGGGTTTAGATACGCAGTATTTT.

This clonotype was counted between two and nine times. CDR3 nucleotides: TGCAGTGCGGACGGACAGCTGAGCTCCTACAATGAGCAGTTCTTC. Residues: CSADGQLSSYNEQFF. The V and J genes are TRBV20-1 and TRBJ2-1, with a weak D call TRBD1 (6 bases). The CDR3 covers 15 residues. Trimming shortened V by 6 bases and J by 0 bases, and 15 bases separated the two germline ends. From germline, CDR1 is DFQATT and CDR2 SNEGSKA (reference sequence).

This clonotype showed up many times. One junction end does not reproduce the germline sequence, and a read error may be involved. The CDR3 region has the DNA TGTGCTAGCAGCCCCCGAGGGGGACTAGCGGGGAGCACAGATACGCAGTATTTT. It is translated as CASSPRGGLAGSTDTQYF. The V and J genes are TRBV7-7 and TRBJ2-3; 13 bases map to TRBD2. The CDR3 covers 18 residues. Germline loops: CDR1 SSHAT, CDR2 FNYEAQ (reference sequence). The full variable domain, in which reference TRBV7-7 and TRBJ2-3 provide the parts outside the CDR3, is GAGVSQSPRYKVTKRGQDVTLRCDPISSHATLYWYQQALGQGPEFLTYFNYEAQPDKSGLPSDRFSAERPEGSISTLTIQRTEQRDSAMYRCASSPRGGLAGSTDTQYFGPGTRLTVL.

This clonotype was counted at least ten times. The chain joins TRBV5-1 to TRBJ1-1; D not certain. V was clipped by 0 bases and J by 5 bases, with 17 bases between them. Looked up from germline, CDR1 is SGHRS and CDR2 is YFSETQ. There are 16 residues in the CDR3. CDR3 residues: CASSLDPPGDRTEAFF. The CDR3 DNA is TGCGCCAGCAGCTTGGACCCTCCGGGCGACCGGACTGAAGCTTTCTTT.

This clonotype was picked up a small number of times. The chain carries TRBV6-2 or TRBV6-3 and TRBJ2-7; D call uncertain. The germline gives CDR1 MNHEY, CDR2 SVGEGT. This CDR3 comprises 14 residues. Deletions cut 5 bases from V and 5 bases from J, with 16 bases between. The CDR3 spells CASSLTPTVDEQYF. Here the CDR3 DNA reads TGTGCCAGCAGTCTGACACCCACGGTCGACGAGCAGTACTTC.

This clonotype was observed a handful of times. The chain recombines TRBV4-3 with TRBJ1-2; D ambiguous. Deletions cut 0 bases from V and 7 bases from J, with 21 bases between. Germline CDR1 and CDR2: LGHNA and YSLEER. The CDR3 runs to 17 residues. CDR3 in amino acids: CASSQDRGAVLRVGYTF. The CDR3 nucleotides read TGCGCCAGCAGCCAAGATCGGGGAGCAGTTCTACGCGTTGGCTACACCTTC.

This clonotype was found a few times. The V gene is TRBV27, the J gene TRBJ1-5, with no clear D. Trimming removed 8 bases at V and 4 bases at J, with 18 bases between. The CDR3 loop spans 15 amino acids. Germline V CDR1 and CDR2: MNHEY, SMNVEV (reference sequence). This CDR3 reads CASRIGETSNQPQHF. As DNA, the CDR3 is TGTGCCAGCCGAATCGGGGAGACTTCAAATCAGCCCCAGCATTTT.